One and the same sample provided the 19 T cell receptor beta chains below, sequenced in a study of cytomegalovirus exposure and HLA in healthy donors. PCR was performed using 60 Vbeta and 13 Jbeta primers. TCRdb's table, derived via immunoSEQ multiplex PCR, lists solely in-frame clones and lacks some. The sample carries some 150,000 clones, roughly three fifths recorded once. The sample comprised PBMCs. The receptors here all came from a woman in her thirties or forties in good health and CMV-seronegative.

V usage is TRBV9 and J usage is TRBJ1-1, with TRBD1 as a possible D gene (6 bases). Germline V gene sequence: CDR1 SGDLS, CDR2 YYNGEE. The CDR3 extends over 13 amino acids. V lost 2 bases to trimming and J lost 4 bases, with 9 bases between them. CDR3 residues: CASSVTGTTEAFF. In nucleotides, the CDR3 is TGTGCCAGCAGCGTCACAGGGACCACTGAAGCTTTCTTT. Complete variable domain (other parts from reference TRBV9 and TRBJ1-1): DSGVTQTPKHLITATGQRVTLRCSPRSGDLSVYWYQQSLDQGLQFLIQYYNGEERAKGNILERFSAQQFPDLHSELNLSSLELGDSALYFCASSVTGTTEAFFGQGTRLTVV.

The chain has TRBV28 and TRBJ2-1; D unclear. The CDR3 length is 14 residues. With 6 bases removed from V and 6 bases from J, the gap between germline ends came to 15 bases. CDR1 and CDR2 from the germline V gene are MDHEN and SYDVKM. The DNA of the CDR3 is TGTGCCAGCAGCTTCCCAGACACCAGCAATGAGCAGTTCTTC. Encoded protein: CASSFPDTSNEQFF.

This clone was observed a few times. The chain joins TRBV4-3 to TRBJ1-2, with TRBD1 matching 8 bases. V was pared by 0 bases and J by 5 bases, with 2 bases of the junction left unmatched. Looked up from germline, CDR1 is LGHNA and CDR2 is YSLEER. The CDR3 has 14 residues. This chain's CDR3 is CASSQDRTGYGYTF. The CDR3 DNA sequence: TGCGCCAGCAGCCAAGATAGGACAGGGTATGGCTACACCTTC.

This clone was recorded a few times. A read error may produce the germline difference seen at one junction end. V gene TRBV16 combines with J gene TRBJ2-1, with TRBD1 matching 8 bases. The CDR3 is made up of 13 amino acids. Germline V gene data show CDR1 as KGHSY and CDR2 as FQNENV. The CDR3 DNA follows: TGTGCCAGCAGCCAACAATTATCGACAGGGGTCCTCTTC. This sequence encodes CASSQQLSTGVLF.

V gene TRBV30 combines with J gene TRBJ2-3; 7 bases line up with TRBD2. Germline V lookup: CDR1 GTSNPN, CDR2 SVGIG (reference sequence). The CDR3 loop spans 13 amino acids. With V trimmed by 4 bases and J by 1 base, 2 bases remained unmatched. The CDR3: CAWNRGGTDTQYF. In DNA, the CDR3 is TGTGCCTGGAACCGGGGGGGCACAGATACGCAGTATTTT.

This chain joins TRBV5-8 and TRBJ1-5; 7 nucleotides agree with TRBD1. This CDR3 is 16 amino acids long. The junction had 7 bases not matched to a gene; V was cut back by 4 bases and J by 0 bases. Germline assignment: CDR1 SGHTS and CDR2 YDEGEE. CDR3 sequence (DNA): TGTGCCAGCAGCCAACCTAACAGGGGTAGCAATCAGCCCCAGCATTTT. Residues: CASSQPNRGSNQPQHF.

This chain joins TRBV5-4 and TRBJ2-1, with TRBD1 identical over 9 bases. CDR1 is SGHNT and CDR2 is YYREEE in the germline V gene (reference sequence). The CDR3 totals 15 residues. After removal of 5 bases from V and 8 bases from J, the junction contained 11 bases not matched to a gene. The CDR3 here is CASRENRGPGDEQFF. CDR3 coding DNA: TGTGCCAGCAGGGAAAACAGGGGGCCTGGAGATGAGCAGTTCTTC.

This chain uses TRBV11-2 with TRBJ1-2; perhaps TRBD1 as D (5 bases). Germline lookup yields CDR1 SGHAT and CDR2 FQNNGV. The CDR3 is 14 amino acids. V shed 5 bases and J shed 3 bases, with 13 bases lying between them. CDR3 sequence reads: CASSNRQQDYGYTF. In DNA, the CDR3 is TGTGCCAGCAGCAACCGACAGCAAGACTATGGCTACACCTTC.

The chain carries TRBV7-3 and TRBJ1-1, with 12 positions matching TRBD1. Germline assignment: CDR1 SGHTA and CDR2 FQGTGA. With 5 bases clipped from V and 6 bases from J, the junction kept 4 bases outside the gene matches. The CDR3 is 14 amino acids. CDR3 in DNA: TGTGCCAGCAGCCCGGGACAGGGGGCTCCTGAAGCTTTCTTT. Its translation: CASSPGQGAPEAFF.

The DNA for the CDR3 is TGCAGCGGGGAAGCGGGAAATGGGGGCTACACCTTC. This encodes CSGEAGNGGYTF. The chain has TRBV29-1 and TRBJ1-2, with D hard to call. Trimming stripped 7 bases from V and 8 bases from J, with 17 bases between. This CDR3 spans 12 amino acids. Per the germline V gene, CDR1 is SQVTM and CDR2 is ANQGSEA.

The genes are TRBV4-1 and TRBJ2-2; D unclear. Per germline, CDR1 MGHRA and CDR2 YSYEKL. V was pared by 0 bases and J by 8 bases, with 4 bases between. This CDR3 has 12 residues. The DNA for the CDR3 is TGCGCCAGCAGCCAAGATAGAGGGGAGCTGTTTTTT. Amino acid sequence: CASSQDRGELFF.

This clone occurred a few times. The chain employs TRBV29-1 and TRBJ1-1; no clear D gene. The V end was cut by 4 bases, the J end by 1 base, with 7 bases between. The CDR3 length is 12 residues. The germline V gene has CDR1 SQVTM and CDR2 ANQGSEA. In nucleotides, the CDR3 is TGCAGCGTTGGCAGGCCGAACACTGAAGCTTTCTTT. Amino acids: CSVGRPNTEAFF. Supplemented by reference TRBV29-1 and TRBJ1-1, the full variable domain reads SAVISQKPSRDICQRGTSLTIQCQVDSQVTMMFWYRQQPGQSLTLIATANQGSEATYESGFVIDKFPISRPNLTFSTLTVSNMSPEDSSIYLCSVGRPNTEAFFGQGTRLTVV.

V gene TRBV19 combines with J gene TRBJ2-5; TRBD2 aligns across 9 bases. CDR1 and CDR2 (germline): LNHDA, SQIVND (reference sequence). J was trimmed by 5 bases and V by 7 bases; bases with no gene match: 11. CDR3 length: 15 amino acids. The chain's CDR3 is CASKERGGVWETQYF. The CDR3 nucleotides are TGTGCCAGTAAGGAGCGCGGGGGGGTCTGGGAGACCCAGTACTTC.

The chain has TRBV6-5 and TRBJ1-1; a weak D match, TRBD1 (6 bases). The germline gives CDR1 MNHEY, CDR2 SVGAGI. Between the trimmed V and J ends, which lost 0 bases and 4 bases, there was a span of 6 bases. CDR3 size: 13 residues. The CDR3 bases are TGTGCCAGCAGTTACTCAGGGGGCACTGAAGCTTTCTTT. This translates into CASSYSGGTEAFF.

This chain connects TRBV27 to TRBJ2-2; 8 bases line up with TRBD1. Germline trimming cut 6 bases from V and 5 bases from J; bases unmatched to any gene: 8. The CDR3 length is 15 residues. Germline V gene lookup returns CDR1 MNHEY and CDR2 SMNVEV (reference sequence). CDR3 in DNA: TGTGCCAGCAGAATCGGGACAGGTCGTACCGGGGAGCTGTTTTTT. Amino acid sequence: CASRIGTGRTGELFF.

The chain couples TRBV7-3 to TRBJ1-5; 8 bases agree with TRBD1. J was trimmed by 1 base and V by 10 bases; bases with no gene match: 15. Germline values: CDR1 SGHTA, CDR2 FQGTGA. The CDR3 loop spans 17 amino acids. The chain's CDR3 is CATSRDRRLGSNQPQHF. The DNA for the CDR3 is TGTGCCACCTCCCGGGACAGGCGATTGGGGAGCAATCAGCCCCAGCATTTT. Together with reference TRBV7-3 and TRBJ1-5, the CDR3 gives the full variable domain: GAGVSQTPSNKVTEKGKYVELRCDPISGHTALYWYRQSLGQGPEFLIYFQGTGAADDSGLPNDRFFAVRPEGSVSTLKIQRTERGDSAVYLCATSRDRRLGSNQPQHFGDGTRLSIL.

The rearrangement uses TRBV15 and TRBJ1-6; no reliable D call. This CDR3 spans 13 amino acids. Trimming pared 3 bases from V and 9 bases from J, leaving 9 bases between. The germline gives CDR1 LNHNV, CDR2 YYDKDF (reference sequence). CDR3 protein: CATSSVRGSPLHF. CDR3 bases: TGTGCCACCAGCAGTGTTCGGGGTTCACCCCTCCACTTT.

This clone has just a few counts. The chain uses TRBV27 and TRBJ2-4; D is possibly TRBD2 (5 bases). Trimming took off 7 bases at V and 5 bases at J, with 18 bases between the two ends. Germline V gene data show CDR1 as MNHEY and CDR2 as SMNVEV (reference sequence). This CDR3 is built from 15 residues. CDR3 region: CASKSRGLTENIQYF. Here the CDR3 DNA reads TGTGCCAGCAAGAGCCGGGGTTTGACCGAAAACATTCAGTACTTC.

The V and J genes are TRBV9 and TRBJ2-5, with D maybe TRBD2 (6 bases). The CDR3 is 15 amino acids. The germline V gene has CDR1 SGDLS and CDR2 YYNGEE. V was clipped by 4 bases and J by 5 bases, with 18 bases between them. The CDR3 sequence is CASSFRDSRVETQYF. The DNA for the CDR3 is TGTGCCAGCAGCTTTCGGGACTCAAGGGTGGAGACCCAGTACTTC.